This passage covers 16 T cell receptor beta chains from one sample sequenced in a study of cytomegalovirus exposure and HLA in healthy donors. It was with 60 Vbeta and 13 Jbeta primers that the PCR ran. The method was immunoSEQ multiplex PCR; TCRdb's version includes in-frame clones alone and lacks a portion of them. Its table lists about 210,000 clones. The specimen was PBMCs. The source is a woman aged 25 to 45 in good health and CMV-seropositive.

For this clone: This sample includes further DNA sequences coding for the same CDR3. The V gene is TRBV6-5, the J gene TRBJ2-7; 9 bases fit TRBD1. Germline V CDR1 and CDR2: MNHEY, SVGAGI. The CDR3 is made up of 14 amino acids. V was pared by 6 bases and J by 2 bases, with 5 bases of the junction left unmatched. CDR3 nucleotides: TGTGCCAGCAGCTTCCGGGACAGGGCCTACGAGCAGTACTTC. As protein: CASSFRDRAYEQYF.

The rearrangement uses TRBV6-6 and TRBJ2-7, with D possibly TRBD2 on 5 matching bases. The CDR3 is 13 residues long. Trimming removed 2 bases at V and 7 bases at J, with 12 bases between. Germline V gene lookup returns CDR1 MNHNY and CDR2 SVGAGI (reference sequence). The CDR3 reads CASSYGPSGEQYF. CDR3 bases: TGTGCCAGCAGTTACGGTCCTTCGGGGGAGCAGTACTTC.

V is TRBV7-2 and J is TRBJ2-1, with 9 bases aligning to TRBD1. The CDR3 contains 15 residues. Unmatched junction bases numbered 6, after V lost 3 bases and J lost 6 bases. Germline V CDR1 and CDR2: SGHTA, FQGNSA. The CDR3 region is CASSFGTGWINEQFF. The CDR3 nucleotides are TGTGCCAGCAGCTTCGGGACAGGGTGGATCAATGAGCAGTTCTTC.

The V gene is TRBV11-2, the J gene TRBJ2-7, with TRBD2 matching 10 bases. Germline V CDR1 and CDR2: SGHAT, FQNNGV. The CDR3 loop spans 19 amino acids. With V trimmed by 6 bases and J by 0 bases, 17 bases remained unmatched. CDR3 nucleotides: TGTGCCAGCAGGGTTGGGTCTTTGCCTAGCGGGAGTGCCTCCTACGAGCAGTACTTC. Protein: CASRVGSLPSGSASYEQYF.

The V gene is TRBV29-1, the J gene TRBJ1-1; weak D call: TRBD1 (6 bases). V was clipped by 1 base and J by 4 bases, with 16 bases between them. Germline V lookup: CDR1 SQVTM, CDR2 ANQGSEA. CDR3 size: 15 residues. The CDR3 sequence is CSVEGGGRLGTEAFF. The CDR3 DNA sequence: TGCAGCGTTGAAGGCGGGGGGCGCCTAGGCACTGAAGCTTTCTTT.

The V call is TRBV7-8, the J call TRBJ1-5; D gene uncertain. Trimming pared 3 bases from V and 9 bases from J, leaving 12 bases between. CDR1 and CDR2 from the germline V gene are SGHVS and FQNEAQ. CDR3 size: 13 residues. CDR3 residues: CASSFPELWPQHF. The CDR3 region has the DNA TGTGCCAGCAGCTTCCCGGAGCTCTGGCCCCAGCATTTT.

The chain links TRBV29-1 to TRBJ2-7, with D perhaps matching TRBD1 (5 bases). V was pared by 4 bases and J by 2 bases, with 12 bases between. CDR1 and CDR2 (germline): SQVTM, ANQGSEA. This CDR3 comprises 13 residues. The CDR3 sequence is CSVGEGDTYEQYF. In nucleotides, the CDR3 is TGCAGCGTTGGTGAAGGGGATACCTACGAGCAGTACTTC.

The chain is built from TRBV5-6 and TRBJ1-4; possible D gene TRBD1, 5 bases. V was trimmed by 3 bases and J by 8 bases, leaving 14 bases between them. The germline gives CDR1 SGHDT, CDR2 YYEEEE. The CDR3 runs to 14 residues. The DNA of the CDR3 is TGTGCCAGCAGCTCGGGACGGGAGGGAGAAAAACTGTTTTTT. Amino acids: CASSSGREGEKLFF. Full variable domain (remainder filled in from reference TRBV5-6 and TRBJ1-4): DAGVTQSPTHLIKTRGQQVTLRCSPKSGHDTVSWYQQALGQGPQFIFQYYEEEERQRGNFPDRFSGHQFPNYSSELNVNALLLGDSALYLCASSSGREGEKLFFGSGTQLSVL.

This rearrangement joins TRBV29-1 to TRBJ2-3; D is uncertain. Trimming took off 2 bases at V and 0 bases at J, with 12 bases between the two ends. The germline gives CDR1 SQVTM, CDR2 ANQGSEA. CDR3 length equals 15 residues. The CDR3 region has the DNA TGCAGCGTTGAAACGAGCTCCACTAGCACAGATACGCAGTATTTT. Translating gives CSVETSSTSTDTQYF.

V is TRBV19 and J is TRBJ2-1, with 10 bases matching TRBD2. After removal of 2 bases from V and 9 bases from J, the junction contained 7 bases not matched to a gene. Germline CDR1 is LNHDA and CDR2 is SQIVND (reference sequence). There are 15 residues in the CDR3. The CDR3 loop is CASSIIAGGPTEQFF. DNA of the CDR3: TGTGCCAGTAGTATAATAGCGGGGGGCCCTACTGAGCAGTTCTTC.

The V gene is TRBV2, the J gene TRBJ1-1; D ambiguous. The CDR3 length is 13 residues. Germline values: CDR1 SNHLY, CDR2 FYNNEI. The V end was cut by 4 bases, the J end by 0 bases, with 6 bases between. The CDR3 loop is CASSGEMNTEAFF. DNA for the CDR3: TGTGCCAGCAGTGGGGAGATGAACACTGAAGCTTTCTTT.

The chain carries TRBV15 and TRBJ2-5, with D possibly matching TRBD2 (6 bases). V lost 1 base and J 5 bases, leaving 17 bases between the germline ends. This CDR3 is built from 16 residues. Germline V gene data show CDR1 as LNHNV and CDR2 as YYDKDF (reference sequence). The CDR3 here is CATSRGGAGTGETQYF. The CDR3 nucleotides are TGTGCCACCAGCAGAGGCGGCGCGGGGACGGGGGAGACCCAGTACTTC.

The chain links TRBV28 to TRBJ2-5; TRBD2 agrees at 13 bases. The V gene's germline CDR1 is MDHEN and CDR2 SYDVKM. After removal of 10 bases from V and 2 bases from J, the junction contained 7 bases not matched to a gene. This CDR3 spans 15 amino acids. CDR3 amino acids: CATVTGLAGQETQYF. In DNA, the CDR3 is TGTGCCACCGTAACGGGACTAGCGGGGCAAGAGACCCAGTACTTC.

This chain connects TRBV20-1 to TRBJ2-3; D unclear. CDR3 size: 10 residues. Germline V lookup: CDR1 DFQATT, CDR2 SNEGSKA (reference sequence). V lost 7 bases, J lost 6 bases, and 8 bases lay in between. The CDR3 bases are TGCAGTGTTAAATCGGATACGCAGTATTTT. It is translated as CSVKSDTQYF.

V usage is TRBV18 and J usage is TRBJ1-3; D is uncertain. Deletions cut 3 bases from V and 2 bases from J, with 14 bases between. In germline, CDR1 is KGHSH, CDR2 LQKENI. This CDR3 contains 16 residues. The CDR3 loop is CASSPLEGIPGNTIYF. The CDR3 bases are TGTGCCAGCTCACCGTTAGAGGGTATCCCTGGAAACACCATATATTTT.

V is TRBV7-2 and J is TRBJ2-7, with 10 bases identical to TRBD2. Germline-derived CDR1 and CDR2 are SGHTA and FQGNSA. The CDR3 consists of 14 residues. V lost 5 bases and J lost 2; bases outside the gene matches: 3. The CDR3 DNA is TGTGCCAGCAGCCGGACTAGCGGTCCCTACGAGCAGTACTTC. It is translated as CASSRTSGPYEQYF.